The T cell receptor (beta chain) described here comes from a study of patients and donors after allogeneic stem cell transplantation. CDR1 and CDR2 from the germline V gene are SQVTM and ANQGSEA. The length of the CDR3 is 13 residues. Trimming left V 4 bases short and J 1 base short, with 8 bases between. Each CDR3 protein gets one entry after TCRdb re-called the RT-PCR reads with MiXCR. The repertoire holds approximately 150,000 distinct CDR3 sequences, with about two fifths as singletons. The receptor's source is a human donor who was either an allogeneic HSCT recipient or a stem cell or donor lymphocyte infusion donor (not recorded which). It is not recorded whose cells these are; they may come from a transplant donor. The chain uses TRBV29-1 and TRBJ2-1; D is ambiguous. Sequencing was done on a sample of blood, either unsorted or a sorted T cell fraction (not recorded which). For the CDR3, the DNA is TGCAGCGTTGGCCGCGGTTCCTACAATGAGCAGTTCTTC. Protein: CSVGRGSYNEQFF.